What follows describes a single TCR beta chain. The V end lost 5 bases, the J end lost 0 bases, and 20 bases lay between the germline ends. CDR3 length: 19 amino acids. CDR1 and CDR2 (germline): SGHAT, FQDESV (reference sequence). The record originates from a study of patients and donors after allogeneic stem cell transplantation. TCRdb re-derived calls from the RT-PCR reads in MiXCR, one entry per CDR3 protein. In the table there are approximately 430,000 distinct CDR3 sequences, roughly 17% of which are singletons. The material sequenced was blood, either unsorted or a sorted T cell fraction (not recorded which). The genes are TRBV11-1 and TRBJ2-6; D is perhaps TRBD2 (5 bases). The source of this sequence is a human donor who was either an allogeneic HSCT recipient or a stem cell or donor lymphocyte infusion donor (not recorded which). It is not recorded whose cells these are; they may come from a transplant donor. The CDR3 sequence: CASSGGSGRHFSGANVLTF. In nucleotides, the CDR3 is TGTGCCAGCAGCGGCGGATCGGGGAGACATTTCTCTGGGGCCAACGTCCTGACTTTC.